What follows describes a single TCR beta chain. Enrolment of Seattle patients took place during active infection, and they were followed longitudinally. This record belongs to a study of blood T cell repertoires in COVID-19. The CDR3 is made up of 15 amino acids. Germline CDR1 and CDR2: SGHRS and YFSETQ. Trimming at V came to 5 bases and at J to 1 base, leaving 6 bases not matched to a gene. The repertoire was sequenced with immunoSEQ multiplex PCR; TCRdb's copy has only in-frame clones and lacks some. The sample consists of some 160,000 clones, 85% to 90% of them appearing once. Sequencing used peripheral blood. The V and J genes are TRBV5-1 and TRBJ2-1; 7 nucleotides match TRBD1. The TCR was taken from a woman of 80 years or more with COVID-19, enrolled during active disease. The CDR3 DNA reads TGCGCCAGCAGACCCACAGGGGATTCCTACAATGAGCAGTTCTTC. This gives the protein CASRPTGDSYNEQFF.